The next 13 T cell receptor beta chains were all read from a single sample in a study of Ad26.COV2.S vaccination and SARS-CoV-2 variants. Treatment indicated: 15 to 20 received Ad26.COV2.S at low or high dose, single or two shots; five or six received placebo; per-sample allocation not given. Following the first vaccine or placebo injection, samples were taken on day 63. The table came from immunoSEQ multiplex PCR; TCRdb's copy has only in-frame clones and leaves some out. Among some 290,000 clones, about 86% were seen once, and the ten largest hold approximately 1.9%. Sequencing was performed on peripheral blood, taken in a trial of Ad26.COV2.S vaccine versus placebo. These receptors were collected from a person aged 18-60 years who received the Ad26.COV2.S COVID-19 vaccine or a placebo.

The V call is TRBV7-2, the J call TRBJ1-4; 8 positions agree with TRBD1. J gave up 11 bases and V 5 bases, and 16 bases lay outside the gene matches. The CDR3 loop spans 16 amino acids. Germline V gene sequence: CDR1 SGHTA, CDR2 FQGNSA. The chain's CDR3 is CASSPSSRTGLGKLFF. CDR3 nucleotide sequence: TGTGCCAGCAGCCCCAGCTCCAGGACAGGGTTAGGGAAACTGTTTTTT.

The chain joins TRBV7-8 to TRBJ1-2; unclear D gene. CDR1 SGHVS and CDR2 FQNEAQ come from the germline V gene. Deletions cut 5 bases from V and 2 bases from J, with 15 bases between. The CDR3 extends over 15 amino acids. As DNA, the CDR3 is TGTGCCAGCAGCCCTAACCCGGGGTTAAACTATGGCTACACCTTC. The encoded protein is CASSPNPGLNYGYTF.

The V gene is TRBV3-1 (or the pseudogene TRBV3-2), the J gene TRBJ2-3, with D perhaps matching TRBD1 or TRBD2 (5 bases each). Germline V gene lookup returns CDR1 LGHDT and CDR2 YNNKEL (reference sequence). Trimming cost V 0 bases and J 6 bases, with 16 bases left between them. The CDR3 totals 16 residues. In nucleotides, the CDR3 is TGTGCCAGCAGCCAAGAAGTGTCTAGGGGCGGGGATACGCAGTATTTT. Protein sequence: CASSQEVSRGGDTQYF.

The genes are TRBV3-1 (or the pseudogene TRBV3-2) and TRBJ1-1; D ambiguous. The CDR3 totals 14 residues. CDR1 and CDR2 (germline): LGHDT, YNNKEL (reference sequence). V lost 0 bases and J 1 base, leaving 6 bases between the germline ends. DNA for the CDR3: TGTGCCAGCAGCCAAGAACAGCCGAACACTGAAGCTTTCTTT. This codes for CASSQEQPNTEAFF.

The V and J genes are TRBV19 and TRBJ2-7, with 9 bases that match TRBD1. Germline CDR1 LNHDA, CDR2 SQIVND (reference sequence). Trimming took 3 bases from V and 5 from J; bases not matched to a gene: 2. The CDR3 totals 13 residues. In DNA form, the CDR3 reads TGTGCCAGTAGTATGGACAGGGGCAACGAGCAGTACTTC. It translates to CASSMDRGNEQYF.

The chain employs TRBV7-2 and TRBJ1-1; maybe TRBD1 (6 bases). Germline CDR1 and CDR2: SGHTA and FQGNSA. The length of the CDR3 is 17 residues. The V gene lost 0 bases and the J gene lost 3 bases, with 17 bases spanning the gap. The DNA for the CDR3 is TGTGCCAGCAGCTTAGCGAGGCAAGGGAGGGGGGACACTGAAGCTTTCTTT. Protein sequence: CASSLARQGRGDTEAFF.

This clone has a single count. The V call is TRBV3-1 (or the pseudogene TRBV3-2), the J call TRBJ1-1; D is ambiguous. Trimming cost V 0 bases and J 10 bases, with 9 bases left between them. CDR1 and CDR2 (germline): LGHDT, YNNKEL (reference sequence). The CDR3 totals 12 residues. The CDR3 coding sequence is TGTGCCAGCAGCCAAGACGACCGGGGAGCTTTCTTT. Translating it yields CASSQDDRGAFF.

V and J are TRBV18 and TRBJ1-1, with 8 bases matching TRBD1. Germline CDR1 and CDR2: KGHSH and LQKENI. The CDR3 has 14 residues. The J segment lost 7 bases and the V segment lost 5 bases, leaving 9 bases of the junction unmatched. In nucleotides, the CDR3 is TGTGCCAGCTCAGAAACTACAGGGGGGGTTGAAGCTTTCTTT. Amino acid sequence: CASSETTGGVEAFF.

The chain links TRBV4-3 to TRBJ1-1; no definite D call. Trimming removed 3 bases from V and 0 bases from J, with 11 bases in between. Germline assignment: CDR1 LGHNA and CDR2 YSLEER. The CDR3 totals 15 residues. The CDR3 reads CASSHSDIMNTEAFF. The CDR3 bases are TGCGCCAGCAGCCATTCAGACATCATGAACACTGAAGCTTTCTTT.

This clone was counted a single time. The chain links TRBV4-1 to TRBJ2-7; 9 bases are shared with TRBD2. The germline gives CDR1 MGHRA, CDR2 YSYEKL. V gave up 1 base and J gave up 0 bases; unmatched junction bases: 4. This CDR3 is 16 amino acids long. In DNA, the CDR3 is TGCGCCAGCAGCCAAGCGCGGGGGGGCCTCTCCTACGAGCAGTACTTC. Protein sequence: CASSQARGGLSYEQYF.

This clone occurred once. The chain is built from TRBV9 and TRBJ1-4; D is unresolved. The ends were cut back, 0 bases at V and 13 bases at J, with 16 bases in the middle. The germline V gene encodes CDR1 SGDLS and CDR2 YYNGEE. The CDR3 is 14 amino acids. The CDR3 bases are TGTGCCAGCAGCGTAGAGGGTCGGGCTAACAGACTGTTTTTT. It encodes CASSVEGRANRLFF.

In nucleotides, the CDR3 is TGCGCCAGCAGCCACCCCGGACAGGGAAGGGATGAAAAACTGTTTTTT. This translates into CASSHPGQGRDEKLFF. This chain joins TRBV4-1 and TRBJ1-4; 8 bases agree with TRBD1. Germline trimming cut 3 bases from V and 6 bases from J; bases unmatched to any gene: 9. Germline assignment: CDR1 MGHRA and CDR2 YSYEKL. The CDR3 loop spans 16 amino acids.

This chain links TRBV12-3 or TRBV12-4 with TRBJ1-2, with D maybe TRBD1 (5 bases). CDR3 size: 12 residues. V shed 2 bases and J shed 8 bases, with 9 bases lying between them. CDR3 sequence (DNA): TGTGCCAGCAGTTTACAGGGATACGGCTACACCTTC. Translated: CASSLQGYGYTF.